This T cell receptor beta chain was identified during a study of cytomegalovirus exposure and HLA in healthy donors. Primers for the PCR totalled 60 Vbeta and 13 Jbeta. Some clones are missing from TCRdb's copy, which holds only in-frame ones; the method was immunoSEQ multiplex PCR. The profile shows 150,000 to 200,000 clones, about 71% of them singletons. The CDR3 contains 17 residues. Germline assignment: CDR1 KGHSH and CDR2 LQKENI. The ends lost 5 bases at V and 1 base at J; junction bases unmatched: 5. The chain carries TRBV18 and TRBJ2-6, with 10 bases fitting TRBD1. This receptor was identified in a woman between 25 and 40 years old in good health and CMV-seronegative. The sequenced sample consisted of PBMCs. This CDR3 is CASSARTGGSGANVLTF. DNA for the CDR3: TGTGCCAGCTCAGCGAGGACAGGGGGTTCTGGGGCCAACGTCCTGACTTTC. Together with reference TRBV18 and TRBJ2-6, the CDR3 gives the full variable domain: NAGVMQNPRHLVRRRGQEARLRCSPMKGHSHVYWYRQLPEEGLKFMVYLQKENIIDESGMPKERFSAEFPKEGPSILRIQQVVRGDSAAYFCASSARTGGSGANVLTFGAGSRLTVL.